The 15 T cell receptor beta chains below all came from one sample that was sequenced in a study of blood T cell repertoires in COVID-19. Assay: immunoSEQ multiplex PCR; the TCRdb copy retains only in-frame clones and omits some. The data hold fewer than 250,000 clones, with over 75% observed a single time. Sequencing input: peripheral blood. These receptors all stem from a man aged 45-65 years with acute or convalescent COVID-19.

V is TRBV19 and J is TRBJ1-1; tentative D call: TRBD1 (5 bases). The CDR3 is 13 residues long. V was trimmed by 2 bases and J by 3 bases, leaving 7 bases between them. The germline CDR1 and CDR2 sequences are LNHDA and SQIVND (reference sequence). The CDR3 DNA sequence: TGTGCCAGTAGTATATGGGGGGACACTGAAGCTTTCTTT. This codes for CASSIWGDTEAFF.

This chain uses TRBV5-5 with TRBJ1-1; weak D call: TRBD1 (6 bases). CDR3 length equals 16 residues. V was pared by 4 bases and J by 5 bases, with 21 bases between. In germline, CDR1 is SGHKS, CDR2 YYEKEE (reference sequence). CDR3 coding DNA: TGTGCCAGCAGCCCAGGGGTCTTCGTGGGAATGACTGAAGCTTTCTTT. Protein product: CASSPGVFVGMTEAFF.

The chain has TRBV11-1 and TRBJ1-1; no reliable D call. From germline, CDR1 is SGHAT and CDR2 FQDESV (reference sequence). Trimming pared 5 bases from V and 0 bases from J, leaving 7 bases between. This CDR3 is 13 amino acids long. CDR3 in DNA: TGTGCCAGCAGCCCCCGGGTGAACACTGAAGCTTTCTTT. Its translation: CASSPRVNTEAFF.

This chain joins TRBV6-5 and TRBJ1-1; D might be TRBD1 (6 bases). Germline V CDR1 and CDR2: MNHEY, SVGAGI. This CDR3 comprises 15 residues. Trimming took 5 bases from V and 4 from J, leaving 17 bases between them. The CDR3 DNA is TGTGCCAGCAGTAGGGACGGATCCAGGGGCACTGAAGCTTTCTTT. It specifies CASSRDGSRGTEAFF.

This chain joins TRBV27 and TRBJ2-2; 12 bases agree with TRBD1. The CDR3 runs to 18 residues. The J segment lost 0 bases and the V segment lost 2 bases, leaving 4 bases of the junction unmatched. Germline CDR1 is MNHEY and CDR2 is SMNVEV (reference sequence). Here the CDR3 DNA reads TGTGCCAGCAGTTTAACCGGGACAGGGGGCGCGAACACCGGGGAGCTGTTTTTT. This codes for CASSLTGTGGANTGELFF.

The rearrangement joins TRBV9 to TRBJ2-1; maybe TRBD2 (5 bases). Trimming shortened V by 3 bases and J by 0 bases, and 13 bases separated the two germline ends. The CDR3 is 16 amino acids. Germline lookup yields CDR1 SGDLS and CDR2 YYNGEE. The chain's CDR3 is CASSARGYSSYNEQFF. For the CDR3, the DNA is TGTGCCAGCAGCGCAAGAGGGTATAGCTCCTACAATGAGCAGTTCTTC.

The chain employs TRBV5-5 and TRBJ1-2; TRBD1 matches 9 bases. V shed 2 bases, J shed 4 bases, and the junction held 3 bases outside the gene matches. This CDR3 has 14 residues. Germline lookup yields CDR1 SGHKS and CDR2 YYEKEE (reference sequence). Here the CDR3 DNA reads TGTGCCAGCAGCTTCGGGGGACAGGGCTATGGCTACACCTTC. This translates into CASSFGGQGYGYTF. Complete variable domain (other parts from reference TRBV5-5 and TRBJ1-2): DAGVTQSPTHLIKTRGQQVTLRCSPISGHKSVSWYQQVLGQGPQFIFQYYEKEERGRGNFPDRFSARQFPNYSSELNVNALLLGDSALYLCASSFGGQGYGYTFGSGTRLTVV.

The J gene is TRBJ1-4, the V gene TRBV6-5; TRBD1 is a possible D gene (6 bases). This CDR3 is 16 amino acids long. The V gene's germline CDR1 is MNHEY and CDR2 SVGAGI. Deletions cut 2 bases from V and 7 bases from J, with 17 bases between. CDR3 nucleotide sequence: TGTGCCAGCAGTTACCAAGGGACACCAACGGGTGAAAAACTGTTTTTT. The encoded protein is CASSYQGTPTGEKLFF.

This clone was counted between two and nine times. The chain uses TRBV3-1 (or the pseudogene TRBV3-2) and TRBJ2-7; tentative D call: TRBD2 (5 bases). V was cut by 4 bases and J by 2 bases, with 18 bases left in between. This CDR3 has 16 amino acids. Per the germline V gene, CDR1 is LGHDT and CDR2 is YNNKEL (reference sequence). CDR3 loop: CASSPTYSGLTYEQYF. The CDR3 region has the DNA TGTGCCAGCAGCCCCACCTACAGCGGACTTACCTACGAGCAGTACTTC.

The rearrangement joins TRBV6-6 to TRBJ2-5, with TRBD1 as a possible D gene (5 bases). V was pared by 7 bases and J by 5 bases, with 14 bases between. CDR1 MNHNY and CDR2 SVGAGI come from the germline V gene (reference sequence). The CDR3 length is 13 residues. The CDR3 DNA reads TGTGCCAGCAAGGGGTCGCGTGCGGAGACCCAGTACTTC. It encodes CASKGSRAETQYF.

The chain combines TRBV19 with TRBJ1-2; TRBD1 aligns across 7 bases. The junction had 5 bases not matched to a gene; V was cut back by 7 bases and J by 3 bases. The CDR3 contains 13 residues. The germline CDR1 and CDR2 sequences are LNHDA and SQIVND (reference sequence). The CDR3 protein is CASKDRVHYGYTF. CDR3 sequence (DNA): TGTGCCAGTAAAGACAGGGTACACTATGGCTACACCTTC.

The chain links TRBV12-2 to TRBJ1-4; the table's D call of TRBD1 was not tested on the DNA. TRBV12-2 is listed as a pseudogene. This CDR3 contains 19 residues. DNA for the CDR3: TGTGCAAGTCGCTTAGCGAGGAGTGAGGCCGGGACAGCTAATGAAAAACTGTTTTTT. Encoded protein: CASRLARSEAGTANEKLFF.

The chain joins TRBV27 to TRBJ2-2; 8 positions match TRBD2. CDR3 size: 16 residues. The trim removed 3 bases at V and 7 bases at J, leaving 10 bases unmatched. Germline V gene lookup returns CDR1 MNHEY and CDR2 SMNVEV (reference sequence). The CDR3 here is CASSFWRGAGVGELFF. CDR3 in DNA: TGTGCCAGCAGTTTTTGGCGGGGGGCCGGGGTCGGGGAGCTGTTTTTT.

The chain joins TRBV5-1 to TRBJ2-5; 10 bases line up with TRBD1. V was clipped by 4 bases and J by 4 bases; unmatched bases: 4. Germline lookup yields CDR1 SGHRS and CDR2 YFSETQ. This CDR3 has 14 residues. As DNA, the CDR3 is TGCGCCAGCAGCGCGGGACAGGGGTTAGAGACCCAGTACTTC. Translated, it gives CASSAGQGLETQYF.

A few counts support this clone. The CDR3 bases are TGTGCCAGTAGTAAACCAGGGTACACCGGGGAGCTGTTTTTT. Its translation is CASSKPGYTGELFF. This rearrangement joins TRBV19 to TRBJ2-2; TRBD1 is a possible D gene (5 bases). This CDR3 comprises 14 residues. V lost 4 bases, J lost 3 bases, and 9 bases lay in between. Germline lookup yields CDR1 LNHDA and CDR2 SQIVND (reference sequence).